The 13 T cell receptor beta chains presented below share a single source sample, sequenced in a study of T-cell memory formation after mild COVID-19. MiXCR was run by TCRdb on the 5' RACE reads, yielding one entry per CDR3 protein. The sample includes approximately 390,000 distinct CDR3 sequences, roughly 15% of them seen just once. Sequencing was performed on PBMCs or a T cell subset sorted from them (not recorded which). The receptors were sampled from a man in his late teens or twenties who had mild COVID-19 (a few samples of this study predate the infection). Cell type and time point are not known.

The V and J genes are TRBV12-3 or TRBV12-4 and TRBJ2-3, with D uncertain. Deletions cut 6 bases from V and 6 bases from J, with 10 bases between. The CDR3 runs to 12 residues. The CDR3 here is CASSQSMDTQYF. The CDR3 bases are TGTGCCAGCAGCCAGTCCATGGATACGCAGTATTTT.

This clonotype was detected a few times. The genes are TRBV6-2 or TRBV6-3 and TRBJ2-5; D perhaps matches TRBD1 (6 bases). The CDR3 spans 14 residues. CDR1 is MNHEY, CDR2 SVGEGT, per germline. V lost 4 bases and J 1 base, leaving 10 bases between the germline ends. This chain's CDR3 is CASSSGQTQETQYF. CDR3 sequence (DNA): TGTGCCAGCAGTTCTGGACAGACCCAAGAGACCCAGTACTTC.

Details on this clonotype: As the CDR3 is not closed by the conserved phenylalanine or tryptophan, this likely results from a read error. No DNA is shown, since the ends of the CDR3 on it are uncertain; the CDR3 is the one TCRdb lists. This CDR3 is CASHGQRGTVL. This sequence joins TRBV6-8 and TRBJ1-1. The CDR3 spans 11 amino acids, including both terminal residues. Germline CDR1 is MNHGY and CDR2 is SAAAGT.

The chain carries TRBV6-6 and TRBJ2-7; TRBD1 agrees at 8 bases. The CDR3 has 15 amino acids. Unmatched junction bases numbered 9, after V lost 7 bases and J lost 1 base. CDR1 and CDR2 (germline): MNHNY, SVGAGI (reference sequence). The CDR3 DNA follows: TGTGCCAGCAAAATAAGGGACAGGAGATCCTACGAGCAGTACTTC. It yields the protein CASKIRDRRSYEQYF.

V is TRBV15 and J is TRBJ1-6; D gene ambiguous. The CDR3 has 12 residues. The germline CDR1 and CDR2 sequences are LNHNV and YYDKDF (reference sequence). With 3 bases removed from V and 7 bases from J, the gap between germline ends came to 4 bases. The chain's CDR3 is CATSSENSPLHF. The CDR3 nucleotides are TGTGCCACCAGCAGCGAAAATTCACCCCTCCACTTT.

This clonotype was seen a handful of times. The chain joins TRBV7-9 to TRBJ1-4; D remains ambiguous. V was pared by 1 base and J by 0 bases, with 12 bases between. The CDR3 extends over 17 amino acids. Germline V gene lookup returns CDR1 SEHNR and CDR2 FQNEAQ (reference sequence). The DNA of the CDR3 is TGTGCCAGCAGCTTAGGAGTCTCTTCGGCAACTAATGAAAAACTGTTTTTT. Its translation is CASSLGVSSATNEKLFF. Looking up the rest from reference TRBV7-9 and TRBJ1-4 gives the full variable domain: DTGVSQNPRHKITKRGQNVTFRCDPISEHNRLYWYRQTLGQGPEFLTYFQNEAQLEKSRLLSDRFSAERPKGSFSTLEIQRTEQGDSAMYLCASSLGVSSATNEKLFFGSGTQLSVL.

The chain couples TRBV7-2 to TRBJ2-1, with D possibly being TRBD2 (6 bases). The CDR3 consists of 13 residues. With 2 bases removed from V and 10 bases from J, the gap between germline ends came to 12 bases. CDR1 and CDR2 (germline): SGHTA, FQGNSA. The CDR3 nucleotides are TGTGCCAGCAGCTTATTTAGCGGAGGAGAGCAGTTCTTC. It codes for CASSLFSGGEQFF.

The rearrangement links TRBV5-1 to TRBJ2-1; D remains ambiguous. CDR1 SGHRS and CDR2 YFSETQ come from the germline V gene. V lost 0 bases, J lost 13 bases, and 11 bases lay in between. CDR3 size: 12 residues. CDR3 coding DNA: TGCGCCAGCAGCTTGGTTGCCGGGCGCCAGTTCTTC. Residues: CASSLVAGRQFF.

This clonotype has just a few counts. This sequence joins TRBV7-2 and TRBJ1-1; D may be TRBD1 (5 bases). Germline loops: CDR1 SGHTA, CDR2 FQGNSA. This CDR3 spans 15 amino acids. Trimming took 3 bases from V and 0 from J, leaving 11 bases between them. Here the CDR3 reads CASSFYGQMNTEAFF. The CDR3 nucleotides are TGTGCCAGCAGCTTCTATGGACAAATGAACACTGAAGCTTTCTTT.

This clonotype was detected only a few times. V usage is TRBV27 and J usage is TRBJ1-5; tentative D call: TRBD1 (5 bases). Per the germline V gene, CDR1 is MNHEY and CDR2 is SMNVEV (reference sequence). Trimming left V 9 bases short and J 7 bases short, with 13 bases between. This CDR3 spans 12 amino acids. This chain's CDR3 is CASQGVGQPQHF. The DNA of the CDR3 is TGTGCCAGTCAGGGAGTAGGGCAGCCCCAGCATTTT.

The rearrangement uses TRBV10-3 and TRBJ2-2; 8 positions agree with TRBD1. Trimming took 6 bases from V and 0 from J; bases not matched to a gene: 3. Germline V lookup: CDR1 ENHRY, CDR2 SYGVKD. The CDR3 runs 15 residues. CDR3 sequence reads: CAIRPGQANTGELFF. The CDR3 DNA follows: TGTGCCATCAGACCGGGACAGGCGAACACCGGGGAGCTGTTTTTT.

This clonotype was found a few times. CDR3 region: CASSPRGIADTQYF. The DNA of the CDR3 is TGTGCCAGCAGTCCTCGGGGGATCGCAGATACGCAGTATTTT. The J gene is TRBJ2-3, the V gene TRBV27; possibly TRBD2 for D (6 bases). The CDR3 covers 14 residues. CDR1 is MNHEY, CDR2 SMNVEV, per germline (reference sequence). V was clipped by 5 bases and J by 4 bases, with 13 bases between them.

The genes are TRBV12-3 or TRBV12-4 and TRBJ1-1, with D tentatively TRBD1 (6 bases). This CDR3 is built from 16 residues. V lost 2 bases and J 1 base, leaving 14 bases between the germline ends. CDR3 sequence reads: CASSLWTLTGNTEAFF. CDR3 coding DNA: TGTGCCAGCAGTTTATGGACCTTGACAGGGAACACTGAAGCTTTCTTT.